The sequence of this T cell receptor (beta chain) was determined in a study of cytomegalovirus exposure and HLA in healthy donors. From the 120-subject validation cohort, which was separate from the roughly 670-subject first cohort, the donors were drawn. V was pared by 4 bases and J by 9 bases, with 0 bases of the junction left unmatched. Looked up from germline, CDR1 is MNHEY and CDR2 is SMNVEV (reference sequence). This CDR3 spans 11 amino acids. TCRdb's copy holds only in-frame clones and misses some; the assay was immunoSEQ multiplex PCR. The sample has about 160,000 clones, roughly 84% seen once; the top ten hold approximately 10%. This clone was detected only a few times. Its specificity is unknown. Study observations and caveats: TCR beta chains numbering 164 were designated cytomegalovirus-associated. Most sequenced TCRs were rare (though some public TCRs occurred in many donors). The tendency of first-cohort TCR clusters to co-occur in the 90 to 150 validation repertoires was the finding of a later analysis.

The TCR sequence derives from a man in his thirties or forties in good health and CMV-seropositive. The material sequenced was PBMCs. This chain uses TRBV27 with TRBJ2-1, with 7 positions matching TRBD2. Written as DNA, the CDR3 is TGTGCCAGCAGTTGGGAGGGTGAGCAGTTCTTC. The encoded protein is CASSWEGEQFF.